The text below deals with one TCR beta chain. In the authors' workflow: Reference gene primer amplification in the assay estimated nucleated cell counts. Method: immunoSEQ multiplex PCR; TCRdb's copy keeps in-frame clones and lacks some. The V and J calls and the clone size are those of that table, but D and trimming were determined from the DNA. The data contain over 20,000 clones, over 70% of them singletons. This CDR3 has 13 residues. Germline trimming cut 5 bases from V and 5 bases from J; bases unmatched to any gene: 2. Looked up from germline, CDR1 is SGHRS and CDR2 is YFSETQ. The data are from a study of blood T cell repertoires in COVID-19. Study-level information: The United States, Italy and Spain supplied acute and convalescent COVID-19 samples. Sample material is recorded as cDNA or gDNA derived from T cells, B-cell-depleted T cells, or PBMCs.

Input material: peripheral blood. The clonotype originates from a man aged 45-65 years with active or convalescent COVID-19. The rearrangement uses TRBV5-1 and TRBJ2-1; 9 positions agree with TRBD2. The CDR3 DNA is TGCGCCAGCAGTAGCGGGGGTAACAATGAGCAGTTCTTC. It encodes CASSSGGNNEQFF.